This T cell receptor beta chain was documented in a study of T cell clonality in common variable immunodeficiency. Caucasian heritage predominated among both patients and controls. Replacement immunoglobulin had been given to every CVID subject for at least one year. This clone has a count of ten or more. As yet, its antigen is unknown. The sequence runs out 3 residues before the end of the CDR3; the remainder is reconstructed from the germline J gene. This CDR3 is built from 15 residues. Trimming stripped 4 bases from V and 0 bases from J, with 10 bases between. CDR1 SGHTA and CDR2 FQGNSA come from the germline V gene. Some clones are missing from TCRdb's copy, which holds only in-frame ones; the method was immunoSEQ multiplex PCR. Captured here are 17,000 or so clones, none seen once; the top ten comprise 13% to 15%. Overall study results and limits: Fewer deletions and N-nucleotide insertions were reportedly seen in common variable immunodeficiency TCR beta sequences.

The source is a human donor with common variable immunodeficiency. The sample consisted of peripheral blood mononuclear cells. This chain connects TRBV7-2 to TRBJ2-1; D is perhaps TRBD2 (6 bases). The CDR3 here is CASSYRDSSYNEQFF. The covered CDR3 bases are TGTGCCAGCAGCTACCGGGACTCCTCCTACAATGAG.